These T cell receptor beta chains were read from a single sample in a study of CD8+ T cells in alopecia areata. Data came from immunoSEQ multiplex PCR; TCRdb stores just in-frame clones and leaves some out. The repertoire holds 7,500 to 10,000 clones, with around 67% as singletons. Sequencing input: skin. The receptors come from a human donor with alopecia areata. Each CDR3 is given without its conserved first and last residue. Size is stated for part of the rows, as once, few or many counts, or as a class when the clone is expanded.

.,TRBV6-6,ACRNYMENEQF
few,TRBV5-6,ASSLGGLGYGYT
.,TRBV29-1,SVPPYGTETQY
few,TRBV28,ASSRTGFRQPQH
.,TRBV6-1,ASSDGQVSNQPQH
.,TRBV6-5,ASSLDRAEQY
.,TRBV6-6,ASPRDLNTEAF
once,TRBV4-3,ASSQGTGGLDTQY
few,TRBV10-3,AISVSVNTEAF
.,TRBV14,ASSQGRAGMGKLF
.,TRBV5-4,ASSFGTVINKRGAKKF
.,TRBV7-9,ASSLQTGTPYEQY
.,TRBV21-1,ASSKAVWGHLQETQY
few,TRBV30,AWSFGTSGSGTQY
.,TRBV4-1,ASSHGETQY
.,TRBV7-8,ASSLRLYEQY
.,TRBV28,ASSSTSGRFGNTQY
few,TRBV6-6,ASSRQEETQY
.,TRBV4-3,ASSQDLFFPNNEQF
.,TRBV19,ASTPTGIGELF
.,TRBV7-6,ASSLGVGITDTQY
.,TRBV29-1,SVVTGRSYNEQF
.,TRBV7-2,ASSPYRTGGRNSNQPQH
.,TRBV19,ASMGRHNSPLH
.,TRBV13,ASSKGRPFYEQY
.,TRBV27,ASSLGSAPYEQY
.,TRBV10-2,ASSDDRQRTDTQY
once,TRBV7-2,ASSFQEYVAGELF
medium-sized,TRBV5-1,ASSRTGTGSAGANVLT
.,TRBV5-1,ASSPTTGYNQPQH
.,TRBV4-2,ASSHPEVAGGRYEQY
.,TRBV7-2,ASSLASGINEQF
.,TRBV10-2,AGRDGRNTEAF
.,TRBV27,ASSPSGLADGHEQF
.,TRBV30,AWSVGGVYEQY
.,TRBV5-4,ASSLLLAGVNEQF
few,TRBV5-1,ASSFSGGAETQY
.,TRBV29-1,SVGEALEGIQY
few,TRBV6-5,ASSPDRGINQPQH
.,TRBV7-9,ASSRGQLNNEQF
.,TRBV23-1,ASTQFYRGAVICGNTIY
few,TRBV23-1,ASSQSVFSTDTQY
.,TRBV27,ASRTSGSHNEQF
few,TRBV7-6,ASSPGPTIRTGELF
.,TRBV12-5,ASAPGRLSVGEKLF
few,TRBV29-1,SVADGVLGNQPQH
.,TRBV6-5,ASSPIFQNTEAF
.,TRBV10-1,ASSEPETGNNQPQH
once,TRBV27,ASSLNVQGPITDTQY
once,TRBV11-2,ASSLLGELF
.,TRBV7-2,ASSLVLGAPAF
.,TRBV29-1,SAKTFSGANVLT
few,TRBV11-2,ASSLSLGGNYEQY
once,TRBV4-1,ASSQETGTYTEAF
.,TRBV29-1,SVPGPRDTEAF
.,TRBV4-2,ASSQLSGQGRFEQF
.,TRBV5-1,ASSLRWESSYEQY
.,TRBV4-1,ASSQVPITDTQY
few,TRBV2,ASSPSWDFQETQY